This entry is about one TCR beta chain. This sample was included in a study of cytomegalovirus exposure and HLA in healthy donors. Profiling relied on immunoSEQ multiplex PCR, and the TCRdb table lists in-frame clones only, not all of them. This table has 90,000 to 130,000 clones, roughly 90% appearing once. Sequences were obtained from PBMCs. The receptor comes from a woman in her 30s in good health and CMV-seropositive.

The CDR3 region has the DNA TGTGCCAGCAGCCCCCAAGCGGGGGGAAACCATGAGCAGTTCTTC. This encodes CASSPQAGGNHEQFF. The chain joins TRBV7-3 to TRBJ2-1; 9 nucleotides align to TRBD2. V was clipped by 5 bases and J by 8 bases; unmatched bases: 10. The V gene's germline CDR1 is SGHTA and CDR2 FQGTGA. This CDR3 spans 15 amino acids.